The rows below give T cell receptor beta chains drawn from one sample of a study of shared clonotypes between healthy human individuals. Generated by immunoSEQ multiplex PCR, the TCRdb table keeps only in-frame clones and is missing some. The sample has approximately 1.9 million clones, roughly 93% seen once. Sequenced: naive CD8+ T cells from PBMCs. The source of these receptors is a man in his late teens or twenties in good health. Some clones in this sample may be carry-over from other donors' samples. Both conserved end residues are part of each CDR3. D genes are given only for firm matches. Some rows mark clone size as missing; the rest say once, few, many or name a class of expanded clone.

CDR3: CASSEPRETNTEAFF; DNA: TGTGCCAGCAGTGAACCCAGGGAGACGAACACTGAAGCTTTCTTT; J: TRBJ1-1; size: once; D: NA; V: TRBV6-1
CDR3: CASSEYWTGPTDTQYF; DNA: TGCGCCAGCAGTGAGTATTGGACAGGGCCCACAGATACGCAGTATTTT; J: TRBJ2-3; size: NA; D: TRBD1; V: TRBV10-2
CDR3: CASTPLRSNEQFF; DNA: TGTGCCAGCACCCCCTTAAGGTCCAATGAGCAGTTCTTC; J: TRBJ2-1; size: NA; D: NA; V: TRBV27
CDR3: CASSYSIGSSYEQYF; DNA: TGTGCCAGCAGTTACTCGATCGGGAGCTCCTACGAGCAGTACTTC; J: TRBJ2-7; size: NA; D: NA; V: TRBV6-5
CDR3: CASSPGLAGVADTQYF; DNA: TGTGCCAGCAGCCCGGGACTAGCGGGAGTGGCAGATACGCAGTATTTT; J: TRBJ2-3; size: NA; D: TRBD2; V: TRBV7-3
CDR3: CASSLDPYNEQFF; DNA: TGTGCCAGCAGTTTAGACCCCTACAATGAGCAGTTCTTC; J: TRBJ2-1; size: NA; D: NA; V: TRBV27
CDR3: CASGAWTLNTEAFF; DNA: TGTGCCAGCGGTGCCTGGACCTTGAACACTGAAGCTTTCTTT; J: TRBJ1-1; size: few; D: NA; V: TRBV5-6
CDR3: CASHQGGQMNEKLFF; DNA: TGTGCCAGTCACCAAGGGGGACAGATGAATGAAAAACTGTTTTTT; J: TRBJ1-4; size: NA; D: TRBD1; V: TRBV19
CDR3: CSVGLATGELFF; DNA: TGCAGCGTTGGGCTAGCGACCGGGGAGCTGTTTTTT; J: TRBJ2-2; size: once; D: NA; V: TRBV29-1
CDR3: CASSLVFGGAEAFF; DNA: TGCGCCAGCAGCTTGGTATTTGGTGGGGCTGAAGCTTTCTTT; J: TRBJ1-1; size: NA; D: NA; V: TRBV5-1
CDR3: CASSPLPDVAGPTDTQYF; DNA: TGTGCCAGCAGTCCGCTCCCGGATGTAGCGGGACCCACAGATACGCAGTATTTT; J: TRBJ2-3; size: NA; D: TRBD2; V: TRBV2
CDR3: CASSDDLPRELFF; DNA: TGCGCCAGCAGTGATGACTTACCCCGGGAGCTGTTTTTT; J: TRBJ2-2; size: few; D: NA; V: TRBV10-1
CDR3: CATSRDLHVSSYEQYF; DNA: TGTGCCACCAGCAGAGATCTCCACGTAAGCTCCTACGAGCAGTACTTC; J: TRBJ2-7; size: NA; D: NA; V: TRBV15
CDR3: CASSQVNPYEQYF; DNA: TGTGCCAGCAGCCAAGTTAACCCCTACGAGCAGTACTTC; J: TRBJ2-7; size: NA; D: NA; V: TRBV14
CDR3: CASSPRDYQSGSYEQYF; DNA: TGTGCCAGCAGCCCCCGGGACTACCAGAGTGGCTCCTACGAGCAGTACTTC; J: TRBJ2-7; size: NA; D: TRBD2; V: TRBV9
CDR3: CASSLAPHRGHGYTF; DNA: TGTGCCAGCAGCTTGGCCCCTCACAGGGGGCATGGCTACACCTTC; J: TRBJ1-2; size: NA; D: TRBD1; V: TRBV5-6
CDR3: CASRDRGRLGYTEAFF; DNA: TGTGCCAGCAGGGACAGGGGGAGGTTGGGATACACTGAAGCTTTCTTT; J: TRBJ1-1; size: NA; D: TRBD1; V: TRBV7-2
CDR3: CAWSDGGFSRGNTIYF; DNA: TGTGCCTGGAGTGACGGAGGGTTTTCGCGAGGAAACACCATATATTTT; J: TRBJ1-3; size: NA; D: NA; V: TRBV30
CDR3: CASSEDRSYEQYF; DNA: TGTGCCAGCAGCGAAGACAGATCCTACGAGCAGTACTTC; J: TRBJ2-7; size: NA; D: NA; V: TRBV28
CDR3: CASRGSPLGEQFF; DNA: TGTGCCAGCAGGGGCTCCCCTTTGGGTGAGCAGTTCTTC; J: TRBJ2-1; size: NA; D: NA; V: TRBV6-5
CDR3: CASSVAQGTTYEQYF; DNA: TGTGCCAGCAGCGTAGCACAGGGGACTACCTACGAGCAGTACTTC; J: TRBJ2-7; size: NA; D: NA; V: TRBV9
CDR3: CASSDPDRGFYNEQFF; DNA: TGCGCCAGCAGCGACCCGGACAGGGGCTTCTACAATGAGCAGTTCTTC; J: TRBJ2-1; size: NA; D: TRBD1; V: TRBV5-1
CDR3: CASSASSGSVYEQYF; DNA: TGTGCCAGTAGTGCCTCTAGCGGGAGTGTCTACGAGCAGTACTTC; J: TRBJ2-7; size: NA; D: TRBD2; V: TRBV19
CDR3: CASSIRLAGAKDTQYF; DNA: TGTGCCAGCAGCATCCGACTAGCGGGAGCGAAAGATACGCAGTATTTT; J: TRBJ2-3; size: NA; D: TRBD2; V: TRBV7-9
CDR3: CATSPHGSAYEQYF; DNA: TGTGCCACCAGCCCCCATGGGTCGGCCTACGAGCAGTACTTC; J: TRBJ2-7; size: NA; D: NA; V: TRBV15
CDR3: CASSPRTGGNSPLHF; DNA: TGTGCCAGCAGCCCACGGACAGGGGGCAATTCACCCCTCCACTTT; J: TRBJ1-6; size: once; D: TRBD1; V: TRBV11-2
CDR3: CASSQDSGLSSYNEQFF; DNA: TGTGCCAGCAGCCAAGATTCTGGTCTCTCTAGCTACAATGAGCAGTTCTTC; J: TRBJ2-1; size: NA; D: NA; V: TRBV4-2
CDR3: CASSHHTYEQYF; DNA: TGTGCCAGCAGCCACCATACCTACGAGCAGTACTTC; J: TRBJ2-7; size: NA; D: NA; V: TRBV7-9
CDR3: CASRETRSVAYEQYF; DNA: TGTGCCAGCAGGGAGACTCGAAGTGTGGCCTACGAGCAGTACTTC; J: TRBJ2-7; size: NA; D: NA; V: TRBV28
CDR3: CSVEVYRDREGETQYF; DNA: TGCAGCGTTGAAGTCTATAGGGACAGGGAGGGTGAGACCCAGTACTTC; J: TRBJ2-5; size: NA; D: TRBD1; V: TRBV29-1
CDR3: CASSYRRFSSTDTQYF; DNA: TGTGCCAGCAGTTACCGCCGGTTCTCTAGCACAGATACGCAGTATTTT; J: TRBJ2-3; size: NA; D: NA; V: TRBV27
CDR3: CASRLVVHEQYF; DNA: TGTGCAAGTCGCTTAGTGGTTCACGAGCAGTACTTC; J: TRBJ2-7; size: NA; D: NA; V: TRBV12-2
CDR3: CASSLGWRVGTDTQYF; DNA: TGTGCCAGCAGCTTAGGTTGGAGGGTGGGCACAGATACGCAGTATTTT; J: TRBJ2-3; size: once; D: NA; V: TRBV13
CDR3: CASSHHKDNSEQYF; DNA: TGCGCCAGCAGCCACCATAAGGATAATTCCGAGCAGTACTTC; J: TRBJ2-7; size: NA; D: NA; V: TRBV4-1
CDR3: CASSSPGHRAPGANVLTF; DNA: TGTGCCAGCAGCTCTCCGGGACATCGGGCGCCTGGGGCCAACGTCCTGACTTTC; J: TRBJ2-6; size: NA; D: NA; V: TRBV7-9
CDR3: CASSESYRAMNTEAFF; DNA: TGTGCCAGCAGTGAGTCCTACAGGGCTATGAACACTGAAGCTTTCTTT; J: TRBJ1-1; size: NA; D: NA; V: TRBV2
CDR3: CASSGPSGEKLFF; DNA: TGTGCCAGCAGTGGGCCGTCAGGGGAAAAACTGTTTTTT; J: TRBJ1-4; size: NA; D: NA; V: TRBV25-1
CDR3: CASSPRQGVGWEQYF; DNA: TGCGCCAGCAGCCCCCGACAGGGGGTGGGGTGGGAGCAGTACTTC; J: TRBJ2-7; size: NA; D: TRBD1; V: TRBV4-1
CDR3: CSVGRQNEQFF; DNA: TGCAGCGTTGGCCGACAGAATGAGCAGTTCTTC; J: TRBJ2-1; size: once; D: NA; V: TRBV29-1
CDR3: CASSFSLEFYEQYF; DNA: TGTGCCAGCAGCTTCAGCTTGGAGTTTTACGAGCAGTACTTC; J: TRBJ2-7; size: once; D: NA; V: TRBV11-2
CDR3: CASSTRTGFSQPQHF; DNA: TGTGCCAGCAGCACCCGGACAGGGTTCAGCCAGCCCCAGCATTTT; J: TRBJ1-5; size: NA; D: TRBD1; V: TRBV28
CDR3: CTSSPRRRGTRLGTDTQYF; DNA: TGCACCAGCAGCCCCCGCCGGCGGGGGACTCGGTTGGGCACAGATACGCAGTATTTT; J: TRBJ2-3; size: NA; D: NA; V: TRBV1
CDR3: CASSQVFGASNQPQHF; DNA: TGCGCCAGCAGCCAAGTGTTTGGGGCTAGCAATCAGCCCCAGCATTTT; J: TRBJ1-5; size: NA; D: NA; V: TRBV4-1
CDR3: CASKKGLAGGSTDTQYF; DNA: TGTGCCAGCAAGAAGGGACTAGCGGGAGGGAGCACAGATACGCAGTATTTT; J: TRBJ2-3; size: NA; D: TRBD2; V: TRBV2
CDR3: CASSREGLAGGPDTGELFF; DNA: TGTGCCAGCAGCCGGGAGGGACTAGCGGGAGGGCCCGACACCGGGGAGCTGTTTTTT; J: TRBJ2-2; size: NA; D: TRBD2; V: TRBV7-2
CDR3: CASSLLASAEKLFF; DNA: TGTGCCAGCAGTTTATTAGCGTCGGCTGAAAAACTGTTTTTT; J: TRBJ1-4; size: NA; D: NA; V: TRBV28
CDR3: CASSLGQALNTEAFF; DNA: TGCGCCAGCAGCTTGGGACAGGCACTGAACACTGAAGCTTTCTTT; J: TRBJ1-1; size: NA; D: NA; V: TRBV5-1
CDR3: CASSVGGGTDEQFF; DNA: TGTGCCAGCAGCGTAGGCGGGGGGACAGATGAGCAGTTCTTC; J: TRBJ2-1; size: NA; D: NA; V: TRBV9
CDR3: CASSRGVAGGAEAEQFF; DNA: TGTGCCAGCAGCCGAGGGGTAGCGGGAGGTGCGGAGGCTGAGCAGTTCTTC; J: TRBJ2-1; size: NA; D: TRBD2; V: TRBV28
CDR3: CASSRGTATSRETQYF; DNA: TGTGCCAGCAGCCGAGGGACAGCAACTTCCAGGGAGACCCAGTACTTC; J: TRBJ2-5; size: NA; D: TRBD1; V: TRBV4-2
CDR3: CASVGQPQHF; DNA: TGTGCCAGCGTGGGACAGCCCCAGCATTTT; J: TRBJ1-5; size: NA; D: NA; V: TRBV27
CDR3: CASSRDSSYNEQFF; DNA: TGTGCCAGCTCAAGGGACAGCTCCTACAATGAGCAGTTCTTC; J: TRBJ2-1; size: NA; D: TRBD1; V: TRBV6-5
CDR3: CSVERRSGYTF; DNA: TGCAGCGTTGAGCGGCGGAGCGGCTACACCTTC; J: TRBJ1-2; size: few; D: NA; V: TRBV29-1
CDR3: CASSEFPANSYEQYF; DNA: TGCGCCAGCAGTGAGTTTCCAGCGAACTCCTACGAGCAGTACTTC; J: TRBJ2-7; size: NA; D: NA; V: TRBV10-1
CDR3: CASSFVGQGNGYTF; DNA: TGTGCCAGCAGCTTCGTGGGACAGGGGAACGGCTACACCTTC; J: TRBJ1-2; size: NA; D: TRBD1; V: TRBV7-9
CDR3: CASSSRDRVNTEAFF; DNA: TGTGCCAGCAGCTCCCGGGACAGGGTGAACACTGAAGCTTTCTTT; J: TRBJ1-1; size: NA; D: TRBD1; V: TRBV9
CDR3: CASSPYGAKNIQYF; DNA: TGTGCCAGCAGCCCTTATGGAGCCAAAAACATTCAGTACTTC; J: TRBJ2-4; size: NA; D: NA; V: TRBV9
CDR3: CASKLTKGWEGPNRGYGYTF; DNA: TGTGCCAGCAAACTGACAAAGGGCTGGGAAGGCCCCAATAGGGGCTATGGCTACACCTTC; J: TRBJ1-2; size: NA; D: NA; V: TRBV28
CDR3: CASRGSRGYTF; DNA: TGTGCCAGCAGAGGCTCGAGGGGCTACACCTTC; J: TRBJ1-2; size: NA; D: NA; V: TRBV5-5